This T cell receptor (beta chain) was recorded in a study of T cells in Graves' hyperthyroidism and ophthalmopathy (dated by TCRdb to about 2019). About the full investigation: To identify TCR V-J signatures that set the groups apart, the researchers used a discovery cohort of about a hundred patients, made up of 40 to 45 with Graves' ophthalmopathy and about 55 with stable Graves' hyperthyroidism. Prospective prediction of ophthalmopathy was tested in an independent validation cohort of 18 to 20 hyperthyroidism patients and some 17 patients who later progressed to ophthalmopathy. The 75 to 100 discovery patients were divided at random into training and test sets in a 7:3 ratio. The study also compared thyroid tissue and blood T-cell repertoires from about six Graves' hyperthyroidism patients. Once sampling was done, hyperthyroidism patients were given methimazole at a starting dose of 30 mg daily, whereas ophthalmopathy patients were given high-dose intravenous methylprednisolone. According to the paper, TCR Vbeta CDR3 sequencing was carried out on over 130 peripheral blood samples, which came from about 45 ophthalmopathy, 75 or so hyperthyroidism and some 17 progressor patients. Broad study findings and their caveats: In validation, the model predicted progression to ophthalmopathy with roughly 70% sensitivity and 72.22% specificity, a median of about 6.7 months before onset. Most expanded thyroid clonotypes (frequency above 0.001) were also found in blood, which suggests that blood repertoires may mirror thyroid immune responses. A model built on a 13 V-J signature distinguished ophthalmopathy from stable hyperthyroidism, reaching over 85% sensitivity and about 81% specificity in cross-validation and 80%/75% in testing. Sample size was not statistically predetermined, and investigators were not blinded to group allocation.

Patients with uncontrolled infections, other autoimmune diseases, pregnancy or lactation were excluded. Diagnoses were based on clinical symptoms, serum thyroxine and TRAb, thyroid ultrasound and orbital computed tomography. Total RNA was extracted with Trizol reagent, and quality was checked on an Agilent 2100 Bioanalyzer. This clonotype was found many times. It lacks a known antigen. Base qualities are missing; no much larger clone stands one base away. The TCR beta CDR3 regions were amplified from RNA transcripts. For the first round of RT-PCR on the TCR CDR3, the HTBI primer set was used together with the Qiagen OneStep RT-PCR kit. Libraries were constructed in a second round of multiplex PCR, after which size selection and purification were carried out. Paired-end sequencing of the libraries was performed with 100 bp reads on an Illumina HiSeq2000. On the authors' methods: SOAPnuke was used to process the raw data, removing reads that contained adapters or uncalled bases, had a mean Phred below 15, or lacked an exact match to the constant primer or identifier. High-quality paired reads were merged using COPE v1.2.5, and each unique nucleotide sequence was defined as a clonotype. MiTCR v1.1 was used to align clonotypes to the IMGT TRBV, TRBD and TRBJ reference segments. The analysis included only V-J combinations with a frequency above 0.0001, which together covered more than 99% of the repertoires. The TCS score was defined as the ratio of F50 (clonal expansion) to E x V (chaos), calculated using BLOSUM62-based TCRdist between CDR3 peptides within each V-J. Welch's t-statistics and random forest reduced just over 500 V-J features to roughly 13, which were used in a naive Bayes classifier (R e1071). Thyroid-blood repertoire similarity was quantified with the Morisita-Horn index. TCRdb cleaned the public reads at Q25 with fastp, built clones with MiXCR and kept in-frame beta chains. Every CDR3 protein is listed once, alongside the most common genes and DNA of its rows. The V and J calls here are based on TCRdb, not the publication. The table for this sample lists roughly 510,000 distinct CDR3 sequences; 40% to 50% of them were counted only once. The top ten hold about two fifths of the sample.

Taken from the germline V gene, the CDR1 and CDR2 loops are SNHLY and FYNNEI. V gives up 5 bases and J gives up 4 bases, and the segment between their germline ends measures 15 bases. Its CDR3 holds 15 amino acids, cysteine through phenylalanine. Only the CDR3 region is kept as DNA, spanning 45 bases read in frame from base 1. Here the chain combines TRBV2 and TRBJ1-5; the D gene is perhaps TRBD1, on 6 matching bases. Sequenced material: peripheral blood or thyroid tissue (not recorded which). The sequence was collected from an adult woman with Graves' disease, either hyperthyroidism or ophthalmopathy (not recorded which). Here the CDR3 is given as CASSSQGLGNQPQHF. The DNA reads as follows: TGTGCCAGCAGTTCACAGGGTTTGGGGAATCAGCCCCAGCATTTT.